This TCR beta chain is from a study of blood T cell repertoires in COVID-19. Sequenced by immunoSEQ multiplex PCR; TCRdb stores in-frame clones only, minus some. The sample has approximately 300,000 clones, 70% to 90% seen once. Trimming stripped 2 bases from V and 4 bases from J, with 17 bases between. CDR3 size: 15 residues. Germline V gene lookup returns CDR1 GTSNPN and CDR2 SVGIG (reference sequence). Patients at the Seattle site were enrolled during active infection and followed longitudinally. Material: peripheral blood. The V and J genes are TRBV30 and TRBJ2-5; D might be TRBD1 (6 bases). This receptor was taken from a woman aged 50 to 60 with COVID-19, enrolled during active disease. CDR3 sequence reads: CAWSRRQVSGETQYF. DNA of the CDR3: TGTGCCTGGAGTAGAAGACAGGTCTCAGGAGAGACCCAGTACTTC.